Below, one T cell receptor (beta chain) is given with its context. This receptor's antigen is unknown. There are no base qualities to consult, and no much larger clone falls within one base. The data stem from a study of vaccination and CD4 T cells after COVID-19 (dated by TCRdb to 2021 to 2024). For context, the study as a whole: The convalescent cohort comprised six males and four females, including two Hispanic individuals, seven Caucasians, two Asians and one multiracial person. In some eleven COVID-19 convalescent patients and a handful of infection-naive healthy vaccine recipients, researchers compared the spike-specific CD4+ TCR repertoire from before mRNA vaccination with the repertoire from after. Participants got two doses of the Pfizer-BioNTech BNT162b2 vaccine (n=8) or two doses of the Moderna mRNA-1273 vaccine (n=2). For stimulating the cultures, overlapping spike peptide pools were used, derived from SARS-CoV-2 as well as from the common cold coronaviruses HCoV-NL63, HCoV-OC43 and HCoV-229E. In control cultures, a CEFX viral epitope pool was used as positive control, an HIV-1 Nef peptide pool was used as negative control, or no peptide was added. Post-COVID blood samples from convalescent patients were collected a median of about 110 days after diagnosis, with a range of 35 to 161 days. At the TCR clonotype level, an earlier paper using these donors assessed memory CD4+ T cell crossreactivity between SARS-CoV-2 and common cold coronavirus spike proteins. Post-vaccine blood samples were taken a median of roughly 72 days after the second vaccine dose, with a range of roughly 13 to 250 days. Overall study outcomes, separate from this receptor: Only a relatively small number of convalescent patients were included in the study, and early timepoints following natural infection were not analyzed. Among the post-vaccine SARS-CoV-2-reactive clones in convalescent patients, a median approximately 90% showed up only after vaccination, which suggests vaccine-specific priming. Nearly all vaccine-specific clones in convalescent patients (304 of 307) were mono-reactive for SARS-CoV-2 spike rather than cross-reactive with common cold coronaviruses. Although the median number of SARS-CoV-2-reactive clonotypes went up from 20 to 25 after infection to 38 after vaccination, the increase was not significant.

The CDR3 has 14 amino acids, counting the end cysteine and phenylalanine. CDR3 DNA only is kept here, 42 bases in frame from base 1. As encoded in the germline V gene, CDR1 is SNHLY while CDR2 is FYNNEI. A distance of 11 bases separates the germline ends of V and J, which lose 6 bases and 2 bases respectively. What this sample's treatment or condition label stands for: approximately nine-day PBMC culture with coronavirus spike peptide pools or control peptides (ViraFEST assay). CD4+ T cells from unexposed donors were collected before the COVID-19 pandemic (2011-2018). To expand antigen-specific T cells with peptide pools and then pick out the expanded clonotypes through TCR sequencing, the study relied on the ViraFEST assay. Each well held 2.2 million or so PBMCs cultured in IMDM containing roughly 5.5% human AB serum and approximately 9.6 IU/ml IL-2, with 9 to 10 ug/ml peptide pools added. On days 3 and 7, half of the culture medium was replaced with fresh IL-2-containing medium. After roughly 9 days of culture, CD4+ T cells were isolated by negative selection with the EasySep CD4+ T cell isolation kit. As cell number allowed, CD4+ T cells from unexposed donors were tested for reactivity to SARS-CoV-2 S and N and to four common cold coronavirus spike pools. Ficoll-Paque Plus gradient centrifugation was used to isolate PBMCs from whole blood, and the isolated PBMCs were then either used fresh or cryopreserved at -140C. Each culture condition was generally run in triplicate wells. Leukapheresis product for the unexposed donors was bought commercially.

The library came from PCR. DNA from cultured CD4+ T cells underwent TCR sequencing with the Oncomine TCR Beta short-read assay at the Johns Hopkins FTIC core. The QIAamp micro DNA kit was used to extract genomic DNA from the cultured CD4+ T cells. Oncomine TCR Beta libraries from cultured CD4+ T cells were pooled with unique dual indexes and sequenced on an Illumina iSeq 100. The original methods were these. Non-productive sequences were filtered out, and CDR3s that did not start with C, did not end with F or W, or were shorter than 7 amino acids were discarded. Antigen-specific clonotypes were identified with the MANAFEST web application by comparing peptide-stimulated wells with reference and other culture wells. To be called positive, a clone needed an FDR below 0.05, an odds ratio above 5, and a productive frequency above 0.1% in at least two of three replicate wells. A clonotype was classed as cross-reactive if the clonotype showed significant expansion both in SARS-CoV-2 spike wells and in at least one common cold coronavirus spike condition. Similarity between CDR3 sequences was evaluated in R version 3.6.1 using Levenshtein distances (stringdist) and unrooted phylogenetic trees (ape). Starting from the raw public reads, TCRdb applied fastp trimming at Q25, assembled clones with MiXCR and retained in-frame beta chains. Each entry is one CDR3 protein sequence, shown with its most common DNA and genes. The V and J calls here are based on TCRdb, not the publication. The sample table shows 11,000 or so distinct CDR3 sequences, and more than 25% are seen once. Of the sample, roughly 19% is held by the ten largest clones.

The chain is encoded by TRBV2 joined to TRBJ2-1, with the D gene not clear enough to name. Sequencing used CD4+ T cells from blood, cultured in vitro. The receptor was derived from a human donor in good health. The nucleotides read TGTGCCAGCAGGAGGACGAGTACCTACAATGAGCAGTTCTTC. Its coded protein is CASRRTSTYNEQFF.